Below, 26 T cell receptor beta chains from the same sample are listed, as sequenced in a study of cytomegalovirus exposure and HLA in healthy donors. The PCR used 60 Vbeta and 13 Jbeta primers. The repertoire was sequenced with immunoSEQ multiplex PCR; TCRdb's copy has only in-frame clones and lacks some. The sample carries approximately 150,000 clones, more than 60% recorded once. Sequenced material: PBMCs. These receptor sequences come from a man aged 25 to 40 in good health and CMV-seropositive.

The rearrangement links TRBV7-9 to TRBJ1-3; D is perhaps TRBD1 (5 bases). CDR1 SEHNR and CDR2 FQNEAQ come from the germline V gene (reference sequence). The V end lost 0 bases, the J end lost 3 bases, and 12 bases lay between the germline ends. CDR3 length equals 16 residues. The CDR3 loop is CASSLAPGLGGNTIYF. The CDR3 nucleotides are TGTGCCAGCAGCTTAGCGCCAGGGTTAGGTGGAAACACCATATATTTT. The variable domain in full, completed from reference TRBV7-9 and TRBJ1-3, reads DTGVSQNPRHKITKRGQNVTFRCDPISEHNRLYWYRQTLGQGPEFLTYFQNEAQLEKSRLLSDRFSAERPKGSFSTLEIQRTEQGDSAMYLCASSLAPGLGGNTIYFGEGSWLTVV.

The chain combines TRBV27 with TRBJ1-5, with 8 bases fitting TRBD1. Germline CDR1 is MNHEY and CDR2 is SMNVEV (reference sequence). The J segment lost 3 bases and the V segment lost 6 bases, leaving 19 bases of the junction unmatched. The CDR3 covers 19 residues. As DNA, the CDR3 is TGTGCCAGCAGCCCCCGGCCCCCTATGACAGGGGTGGTCAATCAGCCCCAGCATTTT. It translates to CASSPRPPMTGVVNQPQHF.

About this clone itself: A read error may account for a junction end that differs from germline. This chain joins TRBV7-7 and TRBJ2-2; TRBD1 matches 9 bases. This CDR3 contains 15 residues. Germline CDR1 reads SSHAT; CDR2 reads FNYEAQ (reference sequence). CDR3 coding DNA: TGTGCTAGCAGTTCCGGGACAGGGCGCACCGGGGAGCTGTTTTTT. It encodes CASSSGTGRTGELFF.

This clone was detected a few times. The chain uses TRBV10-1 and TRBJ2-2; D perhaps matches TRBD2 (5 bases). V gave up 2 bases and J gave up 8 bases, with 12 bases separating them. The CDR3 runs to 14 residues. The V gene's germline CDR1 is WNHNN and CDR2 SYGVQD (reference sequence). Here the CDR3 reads CASSEESLGGELFF. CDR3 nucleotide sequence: TGCGCCAGCAGTGAGGAGTCACTAGGGGGGGAGCTGTTTTTT.

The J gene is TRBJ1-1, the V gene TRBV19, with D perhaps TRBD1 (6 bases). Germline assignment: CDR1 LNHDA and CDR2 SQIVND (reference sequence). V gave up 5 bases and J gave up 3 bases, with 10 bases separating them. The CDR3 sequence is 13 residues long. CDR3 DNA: TGTGCCAGTAGTCGGGACAAGGACACTGAAGCTTTCTTT. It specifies CASSRDKDTEAFF.

CDR3 loop: CASSLDSQTQAQYF. The DNA of the CDR3 is TGCGCCAGCAGCCTGGACTCGCAGACACAGGCCCAGTACTTC. The V gene is TRBV5-1, the J gene TRBJ2-5; D possibly matches TRBD1 or TRBD2 (5 bases each). The germline V and J ends were trimmed by 4 bases and 9 bases, with 19 bases remaining between them. Germline V CDR1 and CDR2: SGHRS, YFSETQ. This CDR3 is 14 amino acids long.

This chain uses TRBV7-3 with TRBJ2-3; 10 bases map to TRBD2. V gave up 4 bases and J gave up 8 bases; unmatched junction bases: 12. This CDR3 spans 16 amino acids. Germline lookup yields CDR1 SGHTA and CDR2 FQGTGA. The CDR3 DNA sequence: TGTGCCAGCAGCTCCCGATCTAGCGGGAGCGGTGGTACGCAGTATTTT. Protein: CASSSRSSGSGGTQYF.

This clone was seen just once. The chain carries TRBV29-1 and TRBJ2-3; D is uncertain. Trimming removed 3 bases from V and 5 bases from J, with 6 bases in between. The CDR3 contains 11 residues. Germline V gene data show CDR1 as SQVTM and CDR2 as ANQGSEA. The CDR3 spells CSVETLDTQYF. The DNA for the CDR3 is TGCAGCGTTGAGACTTTAGATACGCAGTATTTT.

The CDR3 sequence: CASRGGQAGPADTQYF. CDR3 nucleotides: TGCGCCAGCAGGGGGGGGCAGGCGGGGCCGGCAGATACGCAGTATTTT. J is TRBJ2-3 and V is TRBV5-1, with D possibly matching TRBD2 (7 bases). Trimming removed 5 bases from V and 4 bases from J, with 20 bases in between. This CDR3 spans 16 amino acids. In germline, CDR1 is SGHRS, CDR2 YFSETQ.

CDR3 region: CASSPVGGEQPQHF. The CDR3 DNA reads as TGTGCCAGCTCACCAGTAGGGGGCGAGCAGCCCCAGCATTTT. This chain uses TRBV18 with TRBJ1-5; 7 nucleotides align to TRBD1. V was clipped by 2 bases and J by 7 bases; unmatched bases: 5. The CDR3 loop spans 14 amino acids. In germline, CDR1 is KGHSH, CDR2 LQKENI.

The CDR3 DNA reads TGTGCCAGCAGCTTATCTAGCGGGGTCACGGATACGCAGTATTTT. Residues: CASSLSSGVTDTQYF. The chain joins TRBV7-8 to TRBJ2-3, with 9 positions matching TRBD2. The CDR3 runs 15 residues. Germline-derived CDR1 and CDR2 are SGHVS and FQNEAQ. Trimming took 2 bases from V and 6 from J; bases not matched to a gene: 6.

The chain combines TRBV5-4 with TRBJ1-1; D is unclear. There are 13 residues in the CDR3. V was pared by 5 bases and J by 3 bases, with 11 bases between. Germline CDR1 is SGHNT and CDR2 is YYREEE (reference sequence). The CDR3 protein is CASRYGLDTEAFF. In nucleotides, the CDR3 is TGTGCCAGCAGGTACGGGTTGGACACTGAAGCTTTCTTT.

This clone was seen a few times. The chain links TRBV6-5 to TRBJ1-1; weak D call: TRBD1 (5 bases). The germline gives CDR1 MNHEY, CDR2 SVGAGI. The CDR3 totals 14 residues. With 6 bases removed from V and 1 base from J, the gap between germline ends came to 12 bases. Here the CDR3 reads CASRGSGKNTEAFF. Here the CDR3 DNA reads TGTGCCAGCAGGGGCTCAGGGAAGAACACTGAAGCTTTCTTT.

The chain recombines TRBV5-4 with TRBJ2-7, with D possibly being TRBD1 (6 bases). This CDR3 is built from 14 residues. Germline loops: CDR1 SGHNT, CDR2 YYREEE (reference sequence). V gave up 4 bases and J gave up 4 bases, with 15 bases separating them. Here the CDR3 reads CASSPRTDLYEQYF. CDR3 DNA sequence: TGTGCCAGCAGCCCCAGGACAGATCTGTACGAGCAGTACTTC.

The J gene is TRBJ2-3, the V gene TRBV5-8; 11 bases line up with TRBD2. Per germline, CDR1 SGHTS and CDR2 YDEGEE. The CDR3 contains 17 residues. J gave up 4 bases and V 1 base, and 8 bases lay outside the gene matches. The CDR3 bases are TGTGCCAGCAGCTTGTTACTAGCGGGAGTCGGGGCAGATACGCAGTATTTT. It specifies CASSLLLAGVGADTQYF.

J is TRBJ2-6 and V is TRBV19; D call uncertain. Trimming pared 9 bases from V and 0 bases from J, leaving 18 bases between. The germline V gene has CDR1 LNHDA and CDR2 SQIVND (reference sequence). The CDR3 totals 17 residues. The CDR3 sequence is CARLPIFSFSGANVLTF. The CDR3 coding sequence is TGTGCCAGACTCCCAATTTTCTCCTTCTCTGGGGCCAACGTCCTGACTTTC.

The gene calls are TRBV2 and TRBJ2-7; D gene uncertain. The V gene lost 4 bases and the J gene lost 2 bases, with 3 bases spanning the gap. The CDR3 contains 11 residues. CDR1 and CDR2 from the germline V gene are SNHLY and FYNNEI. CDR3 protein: CASSVTYEQYF. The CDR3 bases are TGTGCCAGCAGTGTAACCTACGAGCAGTACTTC.

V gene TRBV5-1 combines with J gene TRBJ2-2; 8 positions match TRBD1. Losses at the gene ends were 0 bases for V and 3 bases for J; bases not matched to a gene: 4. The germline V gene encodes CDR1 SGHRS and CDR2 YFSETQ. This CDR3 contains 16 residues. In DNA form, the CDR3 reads TGCGCCAGCAGCTTGGCCAGGGGGCTGTACACCGGGGAGCTGTTTTTT. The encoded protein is CASSLARGLYTGELFF. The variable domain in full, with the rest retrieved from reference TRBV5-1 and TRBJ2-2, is KAGVTQTPRYLIKTRGQQVTLSCSPISGHRSVSWYQQTPGQGLQFLFEYFSETQRNKGNFPGRFSGRQFSNSRSEMNVSTLELGDSALYLCASSLARGLYTGELFFGEGSRLTVL.

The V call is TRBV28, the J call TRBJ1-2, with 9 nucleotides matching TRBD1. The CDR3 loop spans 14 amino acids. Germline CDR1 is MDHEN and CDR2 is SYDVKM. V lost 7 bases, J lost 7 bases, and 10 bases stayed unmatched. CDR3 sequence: CASTDIQGAGGYTF. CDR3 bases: TGTGCCAGCACCGATATACAGGGGGCGGGTGGCTACACCTTC.

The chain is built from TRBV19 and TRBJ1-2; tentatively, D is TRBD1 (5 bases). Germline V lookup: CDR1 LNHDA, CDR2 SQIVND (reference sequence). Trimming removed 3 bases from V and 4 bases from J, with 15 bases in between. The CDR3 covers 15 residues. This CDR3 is CASSIKGDSPYGYTF. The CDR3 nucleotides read TGTGCCAGTAGTATCAAAGGGGACTCCCCCTATGGCTACACCTTC.

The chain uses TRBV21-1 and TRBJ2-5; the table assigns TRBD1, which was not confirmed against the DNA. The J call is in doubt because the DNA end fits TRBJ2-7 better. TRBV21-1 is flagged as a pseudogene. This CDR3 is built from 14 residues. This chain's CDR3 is CASSKGAGGYEQYF. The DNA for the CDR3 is TGTGCCAGCAGCAAAGGGGCAGGGGGCTACGAGCAGTACTTC.

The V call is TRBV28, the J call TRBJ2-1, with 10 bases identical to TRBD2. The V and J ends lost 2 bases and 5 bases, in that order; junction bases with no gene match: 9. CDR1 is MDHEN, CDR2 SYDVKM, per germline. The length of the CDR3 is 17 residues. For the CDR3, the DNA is TGTGCCAGCAGTTTAAACCTAGCGGGAGTGGGAAACAATGAGCAGTTCTTC. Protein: CASSLNLAGVGNNEQFF.

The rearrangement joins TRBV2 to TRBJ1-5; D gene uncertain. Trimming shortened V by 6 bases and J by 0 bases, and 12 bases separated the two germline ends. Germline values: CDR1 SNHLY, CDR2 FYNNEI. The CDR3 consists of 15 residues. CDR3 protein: CASSPDGDSNQPQHF. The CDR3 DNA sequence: TGTGCCAGCAGCCCCGACGGGGATAGCAATCAGCCCCAGCATTTT.

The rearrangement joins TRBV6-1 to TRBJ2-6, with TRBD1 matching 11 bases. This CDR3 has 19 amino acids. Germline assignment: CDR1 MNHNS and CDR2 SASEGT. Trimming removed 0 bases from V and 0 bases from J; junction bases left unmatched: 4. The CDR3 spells CASSEATGTGGSGANVLTF. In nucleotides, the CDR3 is TGTGCCAGCAGTGAAGCGACCGGGACAGGGGGCTCTGGGGCCAACGTCCTGACTTTC.

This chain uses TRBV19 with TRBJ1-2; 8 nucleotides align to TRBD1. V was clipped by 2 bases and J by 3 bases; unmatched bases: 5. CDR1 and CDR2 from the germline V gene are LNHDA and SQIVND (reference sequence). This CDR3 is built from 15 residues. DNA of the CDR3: TGTGCCAGTAGTATATGGGGACAGGACGACTATGGCTACACCTTC. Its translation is CASSIWGQDDYGYTF.

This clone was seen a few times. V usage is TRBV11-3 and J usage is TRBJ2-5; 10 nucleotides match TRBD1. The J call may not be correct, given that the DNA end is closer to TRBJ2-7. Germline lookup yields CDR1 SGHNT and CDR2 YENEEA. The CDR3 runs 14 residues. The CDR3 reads CASSPWTGGYEQYF. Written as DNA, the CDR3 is TGTGCCAGCAGCCCGTGGACAGGGGGCTACGAGCAGTACTTC.